The sequence of this T cell receptor beta chain was determined in a study of cytomegalovirus exposure and HLA in healthy donors. The PCR had 60 Vbeta and 13 Jbeta primers. Clones were read by immunoSEQ multiplex PCR, and TCRdb kept only the in-frame ones, dropping some. The sample has approximately 130,000 clones; under 85% are singletons. Details on this clone: Its antigen is undetermined.

Regarding the study as a whole: In a later analysis, at a false discovery rate of 0.05, 16,951 TCR beta sequences matched HLA alleles. Later analysis placed DRB1 highest and HLA-C lowest in TCR association rates, which differed by HLA locus.

The TCR comes from a man between 25 and 39 years old in good health and CMV-seronegative. Sample: PBMCs.

The CDR3 here is CASTSQETQYF. CDR3 DNA: TGTGCCAGCACCTCGCAAGAGACCCAGTACTTC. J is TRBJ2-5 and V is TRBV2, with D hard to call. V gave up 7 bases and J gave up 2 bases, with 5 bases separating them. Germline CDR1 and CDR2: SNHLY and FYNNEI. The CDR3 sequence is 11 residues long.